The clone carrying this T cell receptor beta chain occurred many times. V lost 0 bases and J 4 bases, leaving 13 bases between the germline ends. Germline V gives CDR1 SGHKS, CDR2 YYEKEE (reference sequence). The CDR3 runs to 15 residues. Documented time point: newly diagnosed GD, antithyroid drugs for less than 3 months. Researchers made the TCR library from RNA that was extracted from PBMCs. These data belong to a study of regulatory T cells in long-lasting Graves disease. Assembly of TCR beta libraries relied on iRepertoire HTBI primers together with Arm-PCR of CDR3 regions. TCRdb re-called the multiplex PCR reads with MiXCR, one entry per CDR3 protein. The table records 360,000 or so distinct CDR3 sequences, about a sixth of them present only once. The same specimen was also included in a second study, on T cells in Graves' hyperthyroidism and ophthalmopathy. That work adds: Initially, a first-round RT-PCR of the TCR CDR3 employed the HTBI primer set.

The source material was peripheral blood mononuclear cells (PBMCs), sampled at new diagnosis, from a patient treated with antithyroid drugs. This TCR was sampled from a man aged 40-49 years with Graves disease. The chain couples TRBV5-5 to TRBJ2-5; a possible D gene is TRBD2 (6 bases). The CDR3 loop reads CASSLVGTEGETQYF. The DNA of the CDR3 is TGTGCCAGCAGCTTGGTGGGGACGGAGGGAGAGACCCAGTACTTC.